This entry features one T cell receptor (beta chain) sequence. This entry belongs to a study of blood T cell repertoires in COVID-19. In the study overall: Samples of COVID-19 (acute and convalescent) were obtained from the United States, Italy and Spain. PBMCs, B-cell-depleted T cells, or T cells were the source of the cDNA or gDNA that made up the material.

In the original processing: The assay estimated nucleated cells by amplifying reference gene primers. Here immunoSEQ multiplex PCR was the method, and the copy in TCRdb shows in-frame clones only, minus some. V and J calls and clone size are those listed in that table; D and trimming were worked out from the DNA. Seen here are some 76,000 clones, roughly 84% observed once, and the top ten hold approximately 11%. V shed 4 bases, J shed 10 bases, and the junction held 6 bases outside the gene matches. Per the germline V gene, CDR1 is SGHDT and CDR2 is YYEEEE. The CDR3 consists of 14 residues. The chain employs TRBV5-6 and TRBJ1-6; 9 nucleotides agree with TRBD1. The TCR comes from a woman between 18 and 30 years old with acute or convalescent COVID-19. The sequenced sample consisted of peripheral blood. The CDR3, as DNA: TGTGCCAGCAGCGCAAACAGGGGGCACTCACCCCTCCACTTT. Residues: CASSANRGHSPLHF.